The clone carrying this T cell receptor beta chain was detected only a few times. Its antigen is unidentified. This specimen comes from a study of T cell responses to AZD1222 COVID-19 vaccine. Study context: Pooling was applied to second doses at about 4 or about 12 weeks. Study results and caveats: No repertoire was sampled before or during the peak T cell response, only after it. CD4 TCRs covered the whole spike, strongest at regions 160-218 and 743-854. Spike-specific TCR repertoires showed rising breadth and depth after two AZD1222 doses.

The V and J ends lost 1 base and 0 bases respectively, with 10 bases between them. The germline V gene has CDR1 SGHDT and CDR2 YYEEEE. This CDR3 is 15 amino acids long. Sequenced by immunoSEQ multiplex PCR; TCRdb stores in-frame clones only, minus some. The sample gives 130,000 or so clones, 90% of which show up once; roughly 1.7% is in the top ten. V gene TRBV5-6 combines with J gene TRBJ1-2; no definite D call. The specimen comprised peripheral blood, sampled on day 0 of AZD1222 vaccination. The sequence was collected from an adult in good health. The CDR3 protein is CASSLPGRTNYGYTF. For the CDR3, the DNA is TGTGCCAGCAGCTTGCCCGGACGGACTAACTATGGCTACACCTTC.